Listed below are T cell receptor beta chains from one sample, sequenced in a study of molecular identifiers for immune sequencing clone quantification. Using its own MiXCR run on the PCR reads, TCRdb lists one record per CDR3 protein. The data contain more than 50,000 distinct CDR3 sequences, under 20% of them singletons. The sample comprised naive CD8+ T cells from blood, with Jurkat cell RNA spiked in. The receptors were gathered from a human donor in good health. Some libraries in this study had Jurkat cell RNA spiked in. CDR3s include the opening cysteine and the closing phenylalanine or tryptophan. Fields, in order: clone size, D gene, J gene, V gene, CDR3 protein, CDR3 DNA. D genes are given only for firm matches. Where a row states a size, it is once, few, many or the class of an expanded clone; other rows omit it.

>-|-|TRBJ2-7|TRBV7-6
CANSLAGGGYEQYF
TGTGCCAACAGCTTAGCCGGGGGCGGCTACGAGCAGTACTTC
>many|TRBD1|TRBJ1-2|TRBV20-1
CSAQGQGANYGYTF
TGCAGTGCGCAAGGACAGGGGGCTAACTATGGCTACACCTTC
>-|-|TRBJ2-7|TRBV4-1
CASSQDKYRETYEQYF
TGCGCCAGCAGCCAAGATAAGTACAGGGAAACCTACGAGCAGTACTTC
>many|-|TRBJ2-2|TRBV7-8
CASSLALDSMNTGELFF
TGTGCCAGCAGCTTAGCGCTGGACAGTATGAACACCGGGGAGCTGTTTTTT
>many|TRBD1|TRBJ1-3|TRBV20-1
CSARQTGGGNTIYF
TGCAGTGCTAGACAAACAGGGGGGGGAAACACCATATATTTT
>-|TRBD1|TRBJ1-1|TRBV19
CASDRVGVTEAFF
TGTGCCAGCGACAGGGTCGGCGTCACTGAAGCTTTCTTT
>many|TRBD2|TRBJ2-7|TRBV14
CASSQGPSGSYEQYF
TGTGCCAGCAGCCAAGGTCCTAGCGGGAGCTACGAGCAGTACTTC
>-|TRBD2|TRBJ2-5|TRBV6-5
CASSPRTGTIQGTQYF
TGTGCCAGCAGCCCCCGAACCGGGACTATTCAAGGGACCCAGTACTTC
>-|-|TRBJ2-1|TRBV3-1
CAGGADSYNEQFF
TGTGCCGGGGGGGCGGACTCCTACAATGAGCAGTTCTTC
>few|TRBD1|TRBJ2-7|TRBV28
CASSSRQGFYEQYF
TGTGCCAGCAGTTCTAGACAGGGGTTTTACGAGCAGTACTTC
>many|-|TRBJ2-7|TRBV5-6
CASSAPDALLYEQYF
TGTGCCAGCAGCGCCCCGGACGCGCTACTCTACGAGCAGTACTTC
>many|-|TRBJ2-7|TRBV27
CASSLGARYEQYF
TGTGCCAGCAGCCTGGGGGCCCGCTACGAGCAGTACTTC
>few|-|TRBJ2-1|TRBV7-9
CASSFVVGGLSYNEQFF
TGTGCCAGCAGCTTTGTCGTCGGCGGCCTCTCCTACAATGAGCAGTTCTTC
>many|TRBD2|TRBJ2-4|TRBV6-6
CASTHSLEAVAGNIQYF
TGTGCCAGCACCCACTCGTTGGAGGCGGTAGCGGGAAACATTCAGTACTTC